This T cell receptor (beta chain) appears in the sequencing data of a study of T cell responses to AZD1222 COVID-19 vaccine. General observations from the study: Compared with day 0, the breadth and depth of the Spike-specific TCR repertoire rose significantly after two doses of AZD1222. Repertoires were obtained only post-peak T cell response. The reported proportion of spike-specific TCRs targeting unmutated variant regions was nearly half.

Note on this clone: Its specificity is not known.

V shed 3 bases and J 0 bases; nucleotides not matched to a gene: 3. The CDR3 totals 15 residues. Germline CDR1 is MDHEN and CDR2 is SYDVKM. Sequenced by immunoSEQ multiplex PCR; TCRdb stores in-frame clones only, minus some. The data show some 92,000 clones, around 93% seen once. Material: peripheral blood, obtained on day 0 of AZD1222 vaccination. The chain couples TRBV28 to TRBJ2-7, with 9 bases matching TRBD1. The receptor was isolated from an adult in good health. The CDR3 region is CASSFRTGVSYEQYF. CDR3 nucleotides: TGTGCCAGCAGTTTCAGGACAGGGGTCTCCTACGAGCAGTACTTC.